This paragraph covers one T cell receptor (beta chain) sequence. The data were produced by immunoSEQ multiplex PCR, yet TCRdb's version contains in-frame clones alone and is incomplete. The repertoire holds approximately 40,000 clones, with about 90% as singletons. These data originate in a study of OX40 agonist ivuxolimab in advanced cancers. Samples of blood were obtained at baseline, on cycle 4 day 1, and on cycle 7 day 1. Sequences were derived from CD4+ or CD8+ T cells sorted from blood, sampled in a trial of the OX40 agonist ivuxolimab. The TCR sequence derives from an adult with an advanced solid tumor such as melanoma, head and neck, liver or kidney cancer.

The CDR3 bases are TGCGCCAGCAGCCAAGGCCGGGGGTCGTTAAATACGCAGTATTTT. Protein sequence: CASSQGRGSLNTQYF. V gene TRBV4-1 combines with J gene TRBJ2-3; maybe TRBD2 (6 bases). Germline V gene lookup returns CDR1 MGHRA and CDR2 YSYEKL. The CDR3 runs 15 residues. With 1 base removed from V and 7 bases from J, the gap between germline ends came to 15 bases.